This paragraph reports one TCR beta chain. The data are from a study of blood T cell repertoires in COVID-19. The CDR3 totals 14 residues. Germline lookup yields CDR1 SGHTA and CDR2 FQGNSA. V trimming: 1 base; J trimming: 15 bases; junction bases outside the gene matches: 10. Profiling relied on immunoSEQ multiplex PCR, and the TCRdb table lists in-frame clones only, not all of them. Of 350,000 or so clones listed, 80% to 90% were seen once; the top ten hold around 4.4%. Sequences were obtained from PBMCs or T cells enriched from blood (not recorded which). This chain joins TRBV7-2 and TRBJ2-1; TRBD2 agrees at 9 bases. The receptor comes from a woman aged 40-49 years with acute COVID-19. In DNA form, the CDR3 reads TGTGCCAGCAGCTTAGACGCCGGGACTAGCTTTCGGTTCTTC. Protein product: CASSLDAGTSFRFF.